This TCR beta chain was found in a study of OX40 agonist ivuxolimab in advanced cancers. Study-wide background: An anti-OX40 (CD134) antibody with agonistic activity, ivuxolimab, was administered to patients. Three patients showed partial responses: one hepatocellular carcinoma and two cutaneous melanoma cases.

A word on this clone: The antigen is unknown.

Findings of the study overall: In CD8+ T cells, expanded clones were on average more numerous than in CD4+.

Profiled with immunoSEQ multiplex PCR; TCRdb holds only in-frame clones, not every one. The sample shows 65,000 to 85,000 clones, 87% of them seen only once. The CDR3 is 17 residues long. Per the germline V gene, CDR1 is SNHLY and CDR2 is FYNNEI. The V gene end was trimmed by 3 bases and the J gene end by 5 bases; junction bases not matched to a gene: 9. The investigators sampled blood at baseline, at cycle 4 day 1, and at cycle 7 day 1. The V and J genes are TRBV2 and TRBJ2-2; TRBD2 agrees at 10 bases. This specimen consisted of CD4+ or CD8+ T cells sorted from blood, obtained in a trial of the OX40 agonist ivuxolimab. This sequence originates from an adult with an advanced solid tumor such as melanoma, head and neck, liver or kidney cancer. CDR3 nucleotide sequence: TGTGCCAGCAGTGATTATTCCCTAGCGGGAGATACCGGGGAGCTGTTTTTT. Its protein product is CASSDYSLAGDTGELFF.